This T cell receptor beta chain was recovered during a study of control samples from healthy donors and cancer patients. Profiling relied on immunoSEQ multiplex PCR, and the TCRdb table lists in-frame clones only, not all of them. The profile shows 100,000 to 120,000 clones, over 75% of them singletons. Germline CDR1 reads SGHVS; CDR2 reads FNYEAQ. The CDR3 has 14 amino acids. Between the trimmed V and J ends, which lost 1 base and 5 bases, there was a span of 11 bases. The sequenced sample consisted of PBMCs. The source of this sequence is a woman aged 55-70 years with lung cancer. The rearrangement uses TRBV7-6 and TRBJ2-5; possible D gene TRBD1, 5 bases. The DNA for the CDR3 is TGTGCCAGCAGCTTAGGCCAGGGTACCGAGACCCAGTACTTC. The encoded protein is CASSLGQGTETQYF.